Included here is one T cell receptor (beta chain) sequence, with context. The data stem from a study of OX40 agonist ivuxolimab in advanced cancers. Germline V gene data show CDR1 as MGHRA and CDR2 as YSYEKL. The CDR3 runs to 12 residues. Trimming left V 6 bases short and J 8 bases short, with 13 bases between. TCRdb's copy holds only in-frame clones and misses some; the assay was immunoSEQ multiplex PCR. The sample shows approximately 61,000 clones, roughly 92% of them seen only once. The J gene is TRBJ1-2, the V gene TRBV4-1, with unresolved D. Sequencing was performed on CD4+ or CD8+ T cells sorted from blood, taken in a trial of the OX40 agonist ivuxolimab. This TCR derives from an adult with an advanced solid tumor such as melanoma, head and neck, liver or kidney cancer. CDR3 region: CASSHLTEGYTF. In nucleotides, the CDR3 is TGCGCCAGCAGTCACTTAACAGAGGGCTACACCTTC.